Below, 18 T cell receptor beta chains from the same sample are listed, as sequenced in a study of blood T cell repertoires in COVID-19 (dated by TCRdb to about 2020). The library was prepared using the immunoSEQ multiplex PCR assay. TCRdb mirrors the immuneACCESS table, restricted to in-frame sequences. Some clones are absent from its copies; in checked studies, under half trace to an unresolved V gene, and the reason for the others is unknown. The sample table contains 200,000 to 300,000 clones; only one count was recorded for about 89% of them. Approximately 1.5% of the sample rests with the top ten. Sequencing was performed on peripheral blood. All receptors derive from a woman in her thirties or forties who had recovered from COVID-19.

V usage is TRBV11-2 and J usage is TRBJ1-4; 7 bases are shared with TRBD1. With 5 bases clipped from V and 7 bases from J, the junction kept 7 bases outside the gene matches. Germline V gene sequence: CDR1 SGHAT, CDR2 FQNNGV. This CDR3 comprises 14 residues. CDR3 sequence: CASSLTGSREKLFF. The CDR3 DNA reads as TGTGCCAGCAGCCTGACAGGGAGTCGTGAAAAACTGTTTTTT. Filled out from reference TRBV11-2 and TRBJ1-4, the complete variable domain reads EAGVAQSPRYKIIEKRQSVAFWCNPISGHATLYWYQQILGQGPKLLIQFQNNGVVDDSQLPKDRFSAERLKGVDSTLKIQPAKLEDSAVYLCASSLTGSREKLFFGSGTQLSVL.

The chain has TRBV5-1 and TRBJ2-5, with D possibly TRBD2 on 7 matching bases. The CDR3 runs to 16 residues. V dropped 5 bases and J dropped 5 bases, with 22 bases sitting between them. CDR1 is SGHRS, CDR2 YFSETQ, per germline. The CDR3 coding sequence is TGCGCCAGCAGAAGGGGGTATGGCGGGGGCCGGGAGACCCAGTACTTC. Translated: CASRRGYGGGRETQYF.

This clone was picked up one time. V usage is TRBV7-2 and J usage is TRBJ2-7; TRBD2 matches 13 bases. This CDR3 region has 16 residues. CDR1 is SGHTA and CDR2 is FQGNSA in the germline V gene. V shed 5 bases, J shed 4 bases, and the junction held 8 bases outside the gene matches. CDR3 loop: CASSESLAGGSYEQYF. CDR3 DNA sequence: TGTGCCAGCAGCGAATCACTAGCGGGGGGGAGTTACGAGCAGTACTTC.

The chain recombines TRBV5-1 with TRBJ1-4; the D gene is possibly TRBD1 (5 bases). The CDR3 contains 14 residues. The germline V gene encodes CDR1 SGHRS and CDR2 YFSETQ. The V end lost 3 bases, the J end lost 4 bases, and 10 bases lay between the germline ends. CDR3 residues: CASSYGAVNEKLFF. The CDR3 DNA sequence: TGCGCCAGCAGCTATGGGGCCGTTAATGAAAAACTGTTTTTT. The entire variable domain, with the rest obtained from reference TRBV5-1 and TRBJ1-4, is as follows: KAGVTQTPRYLIKTRGQQVTLSCSPISGHRSVSWYQQTPGQGLQFLFEYFSETQRNKGNFPGRFSGRQFSNSRSEMNVSTLELGDSALYLCASSYGAVNEKLFFGSGTQLSVL.

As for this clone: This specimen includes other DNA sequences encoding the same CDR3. The CDR3 here is CASSLGGTDTQYF. The CDR3 region has the DNA TGCGCCAGCAGCTTAGGGGGCACAGATACGCAGTATTTT. The chain combines TRBV5-1 with TRBJ2-3; the D gene is possibly TRBD1 (5 bases). Germline CDR1 and CDR2: SGHRS and YFSETQ. The CDR3 spans 13 residues. V was shortened by 2 bases and J by 1 base, with 5 bases between the two germline ends.

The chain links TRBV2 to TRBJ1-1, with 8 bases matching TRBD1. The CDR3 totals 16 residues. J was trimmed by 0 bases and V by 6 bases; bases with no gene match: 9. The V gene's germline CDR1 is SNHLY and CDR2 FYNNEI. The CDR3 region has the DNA TGTGCCAGCAGGAGGACTCCGGGACAGGTGAACACTGAAGCTTTCTTT. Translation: CASRRTPGQVNTEAFF.

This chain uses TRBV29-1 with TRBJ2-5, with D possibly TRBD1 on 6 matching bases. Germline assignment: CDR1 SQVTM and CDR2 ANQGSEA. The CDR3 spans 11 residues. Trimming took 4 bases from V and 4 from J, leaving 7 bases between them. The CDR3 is CSVGDTETQYF. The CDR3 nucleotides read TGCAGCGTTGGGGACACAGAGACCCAGTACTTC.

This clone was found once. This CDR3 is CAISGAGGRSYEQYF. The CDR3 DNA follows: TGTGCCATCAGTGGAGCGGGGGGCCGCTCCTACGAGCAGTACTTC. This chain links TRBV10-3 with TRBJ2-7; 9 bases fit TRBD2. The CDR3 is made up of 15 amino acids. V trimming: 4 bases; J trimming: 0 bases; junction bases outside the gene matches: 4. Germline V gene data show CDR1 as ENHRY and CDR2 as SYGVKD.

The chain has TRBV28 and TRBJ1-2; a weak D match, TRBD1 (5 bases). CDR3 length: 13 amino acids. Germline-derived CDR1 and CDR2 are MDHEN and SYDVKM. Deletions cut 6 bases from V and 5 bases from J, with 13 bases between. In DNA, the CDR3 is TGTGCCAGCAGCCAGACAGTCCCTTATGGCTACACCTTC. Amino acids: CASSQTVPYGYTF.

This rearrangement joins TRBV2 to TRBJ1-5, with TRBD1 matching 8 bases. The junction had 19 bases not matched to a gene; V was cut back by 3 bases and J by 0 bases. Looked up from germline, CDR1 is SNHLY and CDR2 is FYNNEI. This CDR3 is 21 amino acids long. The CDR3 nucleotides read TGTGCCAGCAGTGATTCGCAGGGGGCCAAGTCCCCGGCCCTTAGCAATCAGCCCCAGCATTTT. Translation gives CASSDSQGAKSPALSNQPQHF.

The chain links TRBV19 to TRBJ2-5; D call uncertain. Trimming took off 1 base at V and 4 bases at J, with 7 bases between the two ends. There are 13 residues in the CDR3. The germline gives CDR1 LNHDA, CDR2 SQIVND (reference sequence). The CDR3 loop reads CASSIVVRETQYF. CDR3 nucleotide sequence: TGTGCCAGTAGTATAGTAGTAAGAGAGACCCAGTACTTC.

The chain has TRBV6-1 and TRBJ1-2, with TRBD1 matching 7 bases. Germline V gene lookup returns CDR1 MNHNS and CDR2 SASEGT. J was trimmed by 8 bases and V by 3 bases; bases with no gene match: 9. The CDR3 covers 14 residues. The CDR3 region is CASSEPPRGNGYTF. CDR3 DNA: TGTGCCAGCAGTGAGCCGCCCAGGGGGAACGGCTACACCTTC.

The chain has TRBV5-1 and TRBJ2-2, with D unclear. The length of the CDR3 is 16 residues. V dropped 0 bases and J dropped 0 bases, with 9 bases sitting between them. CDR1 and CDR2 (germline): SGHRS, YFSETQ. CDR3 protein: CASSLEVSANTGELFF. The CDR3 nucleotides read TGCGCCAGCAGCTTGGAGGTCAGCGCGAACACCGGGGAGCTGTTTTTT.

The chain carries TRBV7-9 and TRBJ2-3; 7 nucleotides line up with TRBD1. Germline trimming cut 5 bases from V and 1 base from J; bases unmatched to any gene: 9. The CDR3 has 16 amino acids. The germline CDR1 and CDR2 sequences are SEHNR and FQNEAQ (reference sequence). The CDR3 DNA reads TGTGCCAGCAGCCCCGCCGACAGGGCGGGCACAGATACGCAGTATTTT. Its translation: CASSPADRAGTDTQYF.

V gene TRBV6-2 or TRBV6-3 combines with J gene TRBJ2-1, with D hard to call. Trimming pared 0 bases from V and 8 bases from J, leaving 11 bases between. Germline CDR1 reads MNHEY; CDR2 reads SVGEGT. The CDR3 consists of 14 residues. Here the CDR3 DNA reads TGTGCCAGCAGTTACTCCACGTACCGCGATGAGCAGTTCTTC. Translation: CASSYSTYRDEQFF.

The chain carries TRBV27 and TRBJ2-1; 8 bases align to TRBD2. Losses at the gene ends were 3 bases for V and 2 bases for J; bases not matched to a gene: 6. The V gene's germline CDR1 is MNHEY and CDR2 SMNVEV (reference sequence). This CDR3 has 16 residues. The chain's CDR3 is CASSFPAGGPYNEQFF. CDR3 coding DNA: TGTGCCAGCAGTTTCCCCGCGGGGGGCCCCTACAATGAGCAGTTCTTC.

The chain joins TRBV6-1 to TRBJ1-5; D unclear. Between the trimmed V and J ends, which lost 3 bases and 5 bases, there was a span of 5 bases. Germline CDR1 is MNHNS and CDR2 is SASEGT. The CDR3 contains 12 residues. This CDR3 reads CASSERDQPQHF. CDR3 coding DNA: TGTGCCAGCAGTGAGCGCGATCAGCCCCAGCATTTT.

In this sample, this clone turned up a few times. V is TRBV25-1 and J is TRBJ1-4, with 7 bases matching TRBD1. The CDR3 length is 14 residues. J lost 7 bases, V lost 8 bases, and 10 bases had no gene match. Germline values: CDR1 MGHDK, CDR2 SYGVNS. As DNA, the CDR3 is TGTGCCAGCGGCCCGGACAGGAGGGGTGAAAAACTGTTTTTT. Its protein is CASGPDRRGEKLFF.